These 21 T cell receptor beta chains share one sample of origin, sequenced in a study of shared T cell receptors in the human thymus. The table came from immunoSEQ multiplex PCR; TCRdb's copy has only in-frame clones and leaves some out. The data show hundreds of thousands of clones, with approximately 90% seen just once and roughly 0.0097% held by the top ten. This same sample was also taken into another study, of human thymus T cells.

The sample taken for sequencing was thymocytes. These receptors were taken from a boy younger than two with a congenital heart defect.

The chain links TRBV9 to TRBJ2-3, with TRBD2 as a possible D gene (6 bases). CDR3 length equals 16 residues. The germline V and J ends were trimmed by 4 bases and 0 bases, with 15 bases remaining between them. CDR1 is SGDLS and CDR2 is YYNGEE in the germline V gene. CDR3 in DNA: TGTGCCAGCAGCCCGCGGGATACTAGTAGCACAGATACGCAGTATTTT. Translated, it gives CASSPRDTSSTDTQYF.

The V call is TRBV7-9, the J call TRBJ2-2; 7 nucleotides line up with TRBD2. This CDR3 region has 14 residues. From germline, CDR1 is SEHNR and CDR2 FQNEAQ (reference sequence). The V and J ends lost 0 bases and 6 bases, in that order; junction bases with no gene match: 1. The CDR3 loop is CASSLATSPGELFF. The DNA of the CDR3 is TGTGCCAGCAGCTTAGCGACTAGCCCCGGGGAGCTGTTTTTT.

This rearrangement joins TRBV7-2 to TRBJ2-1, with D perhaps matching TRBD2 (6 bases). This CDR3 contains 15 residues. The V gene lost 3 bases and the J gene lost 7 bases, with 16 bases spanning the gap. Germline V lookup: CDR1 SGHTA, CDR2 FQGNSA. The CDR3 sequence: CASSFPRLGPNEQFF. In nucleotides, the CDR3 is TGTGCCAGCAGCTTCCCCCGACTAGGGCCTAATGAGCAGTTCTTC.

The chain recombines TRBV28 with TRBJ1-5, with D possibly TRBD1 on 5 matching bases. V was cut by 6 bases and J by 3 bases, with 18 bases left in between. Per germline, CDR1 MDHEN and CDR2 SYDVKM. This CDR3 is 16 amino acids long. The CDR3 DNA is TGTGCCAGCAGCCCTCGTGGAGGGGCTAACAATCAGCCCCAGCATTTT. Protein: CASSPRGGANNQPQHF.

V is TRBV4-1 and J is TRBJ2-3; D is perhaps TRBD2 (6 bases). This CDR3 has 18 residues. The V gene's germline CDR1 is MGHRA and CDR2 YSYEKL. V lost 1 base and J 2 bases, leaving 19 bases between the germline ends. The CDR3: CASSQGIGGYPYTDTQYF. CDR3 nucleotide sequence: TGCGCCAGCAGCCAAGGTATCGGGGGTTACCCTTACACAGATACGCAGTATTTT.

The rearrangement uses TRBV11-2 and TRBJ1-5; 12 bases are a match to TRBD1. The CDR3 runs 18 residues. V shed 1 base, J shed 6 bases, and the junction held 10 bases outside the gene matches. In germline, CDR1 is SGHAT, CDR2 FQNNGV. The CDR3 sequence: CASSLGRGDRGPSQPQHF. The DNA for the CDR3 is TGTGCCAGCAGCTTAGGAAGAGGGGACAGGGGGCCGAGTCAGCCCCAGCATTTT.

The chain carries TRBV4-1 and TRBJ2-7; the match to TRBD2 covers 9 bases. Per the germline V gene, CDR1 is MGHRA and CDR2 is YSYEKL. The J segment lost 1 base and the V segment lost 5 bases, leaving 6 bases of the junction unmatched. This CDR3 has 15 amino acids. CDR3 DNA: TGCGCCAGCAGCACTCGACTAGCGGTATCCTACGAGCAGTACTTC. Its translation: CASSTRLAVSYEQYF.

The rearrangement links TRBV6-1 to TRBJ1-2; 7 bases agree with TRBD1. Germline trimming cut 4 bases from V and 6 bases from J; bases unmatched to any gene: 8. CDR3 length: 14 residues. Germline V CDR1 and CDR2: MNHNS, SASEGT. The CDR3 nucleotides are TGTGCCAGCAGTGTGCACAGGGGATGGGATGGCTACACCTTC. It encodes CASSVHRGWDGYTF.

The chain uses TRBV30 and TRBJ2-5; D might be TRBD2 (6 bases). V lost 3 bases and J lost 5, with 13 bases in between. Germline values: CDR1 GTSNPN, CDR2 SVGIG (reference sequence). This CDR3 has 13 residues. The CDR3 nucleotides are TGTGCCTGGAGGGCGGGGCAGCCGGAGACCCAGTACTTC. It translates to CAWRAGQPETQYF.

V is TRBV30 and J is TRBJ2-1, with TRBD2 matching over 13 bases. V trimming: 3 bases; J trimming: 3 bases; junction bases outside the gene matches: 14. Germline CDR1 and CDR2: GTSNPN and SVGIG (reference sequence). The CDR3 is 19 amino acids. DNA for the CDR3: TGTGCCTGGAGGCCCGGACTAGCGGGAGCCCCCATGGTCTACAATGAGCAGTTCTTC. This sequence encodes CAWRPGLAGAPMVYNEQFF.

This clone was observed a single time. The chain couples TRBV9 to TRBJ2-4; weak D call: TRBD2 (5 bases). V lost 4 bases to trimming and J lost 0 bases, with 14 bases between them. The CDR3 has 16 residues. Germline values: CDR1 SGDLS, CDR2 YYNGEE. The CDR3 DNA is TGTGCCAGCAGCCCCCTGAGCAGCGGAGCCAAAAACATTCAGTACTTC. Amino acid sequence: CASSPLSSGAKNIQYF. Using reference TRBV9 and TRBJ2-4 for the parts outside the CDR3, the full variable domain is DSGVTQTPKHLITATGQRVTLRCSPRSGDLSVYWYQQSLDQGLQFLIQYYNGEERAKGNILERFSAQQFPDLHSELNLSSLELGDSALYFCASSPLSSGAKNIQYFGAGTRLSVL.

The chain employs TRBV19 and TRBJ2-2; 12 positions agree with TRBD2. The V and J ends lost 3 bases and 0 bases, in that order; junction bases with no gene match: 11. The length of the CDR3 is 20 residues. CDR1 is LNHDA, CDR2 SQIVND, per germline (reference sequence). Here the CDR3 DNA reads TGTGCCAGTAGTATTTCTAGCGGGAGGGAAACTTACGCGAACACCGGGGAGCTGTTTTTT. Amino acids: CASSISSGRETYANTGELFF.

This rearrangement joins TRBV4-3 to TRBJ1-2; weak D call: TRBD1 (5 bases). Trimming shortened V by 0 bases and J by 8 bases, and 13 bases separated the two germline ends. Germline CDR1 and CDR2: LGHNA and YSLEER. This CDR3 has 14 residues. In nucleotides, the CDR3 is TGCGCCAGCAGCCAAGACCGTGCGTGGGGCGGCTACACCTTC. Translated, it gives CASSQDRAWGGYTF.

This clone was picked up one time. CDR3 bases: TGTGCCAGCAGCCTCGGGACTAGCGGCCACAATGAGCAGTTCTTC. It translates to CASSLGTSGHNEQFF. The V gene is TRBV6-4, the J gene TRBJ2-1; 11 positions agree with TRBD2. The CDR3 contains 15 residues. The junction had 6 bases not matched to a gene; V was cut back by 6 bases and J by 5 bases. Germline V gene data show CDR1 as MRHNA and CDR2 as SNTAGT.

The V and J genes are TRBV4-3 and TRBJ2-7; D is ambiguous. The CDR3 covers 17 residues. CDR1 and CDR2 (germline): LGHNA, YSLEER. The V end was cut by 0 bases, the J end by 0 bases, with 15 bases between. CDR3 nucleotides: TGCGCCAGCAGCCAAGAGTTTGCTTTGGCAGTCTCCTACGAGCAGTACTTC. Translation: CASSQEFALAVSYEQYF.

The chain is built from TRBV6-5 and TRBJ1-2; D may be TRBD1 (5 bases). V was shortened by 8 bases and J by 2 bases, with 9 bases between the two germline ends. This CDR3 contains 12 residues. Looked up from germline, CDR1 is MNHEY and CDR2 is SVGAGI. In DNA, the CDR3 is TGTGCCAGCTTGGACAAGAACTATGGCTACACCTTC. Its translation is CASLDKNYGYTF.

V and J are TRBV4-1 and TRBJ2-7; a possible D gene is TRBD1 (5 bases). Trimming removed 4 bases at V and 2 bases at J, with 24 bases between. The CDR3 sequence is 18 residues long. Looked up from germline, CDR1 is MGHRA and CDR2 is YSYEKL. CDR3 coding DNA: TGCGCCAGCAGCCTCCAATACTTAGGCGAGGTAGGGGCCTACGAGCAGTACTTC. Translating gives CASSLQYLGEVGAYEQYF.

The V call is TRBV30, the J call TRBJ2-7; D gene uncertain. Trimming removed 1 base from V and 1 base from J, with 11 bases in between. The CDR3 has 14 amino acids. Germline CDR1 GTSNPN, CDR2 SVGIG (reference sequence). DNA for the CDR3: TGTGCCTGGAGTGAGATTAGCCAATCCTACGAGCAGTACTTC. Amino acid sequence: CAWSEISQSYEQYF.

V and J are TRBV30 and TRBJ2-1; 8 positions agree with TRBD2. The CDR3 length is 16 residues. The V segment lost 3 bases and the J segment 9 bases; nucleotides outside the gene matches: 16. CDR1 GTSNPN and CDR2 SVGIG come from the germline V gene (reference sequence). DNA for the CDR3: TGTGCCTGGAGGGACCCGACTAGCGTCCTTTCGCGTGAGCAGTTCTTC. This codes for CAWRDPTSVLSREQFF.

The chain joins TRBV4-3 to TRBJ1-1, with D possibly being TRBD1 (5 bases). Between the trimmed V and J ends, which lost 3 bases and 5 bases, there was a span of 19 bases. Germline CDR1 is LGHNA and CDR2 is YSLEER. The CDR3 has 16 residues. The CDR3 DNA sequence: TGCGCCAGCAGCCATGTATATCCAGGGATTACTACTGAAGCTTTCTTT. Protein product: CASSHVYPGITTEAFF.

Written as DNA, the CDR3 is TGTGCCAGCAGTATTCGCGGGTTGGCCGGGGAGCTGTTTTTT. This encodes CASSIRGLAGELFF. V and J are TRBV28 and TRBJ2-2; tentative D call: TRBD2 (5 bases). This CDR3 spans 14 amino acids. In germline, CDR1 is MDHEN, CDR2 SYDVKM. Trimming removed 5 bases from V and 6 bases from J, with 13 bases in between.